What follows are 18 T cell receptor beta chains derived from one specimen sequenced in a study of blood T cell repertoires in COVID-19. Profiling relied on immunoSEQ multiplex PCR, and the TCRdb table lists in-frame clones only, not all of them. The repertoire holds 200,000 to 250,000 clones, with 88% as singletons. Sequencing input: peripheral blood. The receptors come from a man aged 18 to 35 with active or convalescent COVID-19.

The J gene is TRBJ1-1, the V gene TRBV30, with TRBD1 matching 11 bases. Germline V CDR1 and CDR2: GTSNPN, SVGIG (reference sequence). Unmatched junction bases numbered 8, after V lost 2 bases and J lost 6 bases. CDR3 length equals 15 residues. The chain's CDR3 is CAWSRDRGLFAEAFF. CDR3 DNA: TGTGCCTGGAGTAGGGACAGGGGGTTATTCGCTGAAGCTTTCTTT.

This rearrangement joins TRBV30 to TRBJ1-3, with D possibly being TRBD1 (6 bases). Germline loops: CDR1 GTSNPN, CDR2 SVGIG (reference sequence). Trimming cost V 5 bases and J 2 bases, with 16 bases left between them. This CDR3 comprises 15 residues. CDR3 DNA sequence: TGTGCCTGGGCATCCCCGACAGGAACTGGAAACACCATATATTTT. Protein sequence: CAWASPTGTGNTIYF.

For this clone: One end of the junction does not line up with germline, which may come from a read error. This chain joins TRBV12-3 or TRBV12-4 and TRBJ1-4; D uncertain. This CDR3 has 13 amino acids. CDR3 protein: CASSLRGRGDKNF. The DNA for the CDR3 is TGTGCCAGCAGTCTCAGAGGTCGGGGAGACAAAAATTTT.

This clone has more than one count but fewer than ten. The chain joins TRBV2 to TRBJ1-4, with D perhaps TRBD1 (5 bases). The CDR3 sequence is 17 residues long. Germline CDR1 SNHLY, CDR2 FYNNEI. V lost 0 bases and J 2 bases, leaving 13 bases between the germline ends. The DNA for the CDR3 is TGTGCCAGCAGTGAAGCTGGGCTACGGGGGACTAATGAAAAACTGTTTTTT. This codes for CASSEAGLRGTNEKLFF.

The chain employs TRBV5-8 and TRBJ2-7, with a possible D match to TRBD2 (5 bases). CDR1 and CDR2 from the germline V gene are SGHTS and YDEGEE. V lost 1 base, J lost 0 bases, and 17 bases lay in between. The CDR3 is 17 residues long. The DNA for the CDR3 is TGTGCCAGCAGCTTGAATAAGGGCGGGCTTAACTCCTACGAGCAGTACTTC. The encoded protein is CASSLNKGGLNSYEQYF.

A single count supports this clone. CDR3 protein: CASSFLWENEQFF. Here the CDR3 DNA reads TGTGCCAGCAGTTTCCTGTGGGAGAATGAGCAGTTCTTC. The V and J genes are TRBV6-2 or TRBV6-3 and TRBJ2-1, with a tentative D call TRBD2 (5 bases). Germline V gene lookup returns CDR1 MNHEY and CDR2 SVGEGT. V dropped 4 bases and J dropped 7 bases, with 11 bases sitting between them. CDR3 length equals 13 residues.

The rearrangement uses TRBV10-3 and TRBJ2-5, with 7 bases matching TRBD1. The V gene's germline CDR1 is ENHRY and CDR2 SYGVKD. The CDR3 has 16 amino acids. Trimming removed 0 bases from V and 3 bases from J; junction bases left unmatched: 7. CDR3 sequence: CAISESRKGAEETQYF. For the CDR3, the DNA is TGTGCCATCAGTGAGTCTCGGAAGGGGGCTGAAGAGACCCAGTACTTC.

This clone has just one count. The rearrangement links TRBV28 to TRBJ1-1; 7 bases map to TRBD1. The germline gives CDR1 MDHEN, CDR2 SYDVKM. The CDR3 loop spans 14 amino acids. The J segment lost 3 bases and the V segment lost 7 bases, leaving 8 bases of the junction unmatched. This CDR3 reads CASISYRGDTEAFF. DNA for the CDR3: TGTGCCAGCATATCCTACAGGGGAGACACTGAAGCTTTCTTT.

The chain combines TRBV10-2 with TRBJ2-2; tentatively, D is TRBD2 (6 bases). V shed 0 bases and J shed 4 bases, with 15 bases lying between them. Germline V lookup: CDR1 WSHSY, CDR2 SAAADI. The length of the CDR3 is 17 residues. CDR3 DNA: TGCGCCAGCAGTGAGTCAACAAGTGGGACTCCCACCGGGGAGCTGTTTTTT. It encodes CASSESTSGTPTGELFF.

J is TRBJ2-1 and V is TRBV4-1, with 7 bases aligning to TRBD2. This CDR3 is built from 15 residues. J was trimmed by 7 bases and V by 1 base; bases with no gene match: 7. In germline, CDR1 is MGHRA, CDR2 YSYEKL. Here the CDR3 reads CASSQGGGKGNEQFF. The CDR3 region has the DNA TGCGCCAGCAGCCAAGGGGGGGGAAAGGGGAATGAGCAGTTCTTC.

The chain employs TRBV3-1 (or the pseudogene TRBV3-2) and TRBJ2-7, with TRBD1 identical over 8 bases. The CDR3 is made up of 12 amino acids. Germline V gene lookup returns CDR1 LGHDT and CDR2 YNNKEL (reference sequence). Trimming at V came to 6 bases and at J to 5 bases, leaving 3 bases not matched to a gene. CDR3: CASRPTGDEQYF. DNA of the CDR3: TGTGCCAGCAGGCCGACAGGGGACGAGCAGTACTTC.

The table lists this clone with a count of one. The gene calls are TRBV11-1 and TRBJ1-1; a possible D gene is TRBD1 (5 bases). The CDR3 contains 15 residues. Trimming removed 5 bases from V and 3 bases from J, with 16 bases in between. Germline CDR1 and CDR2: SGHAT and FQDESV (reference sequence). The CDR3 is CASSRWRDFHTEAFF. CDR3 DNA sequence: TGTGCCAGCAGCCGCTGGAGGGACTTTCACACTGAAGCTTTCTTT.

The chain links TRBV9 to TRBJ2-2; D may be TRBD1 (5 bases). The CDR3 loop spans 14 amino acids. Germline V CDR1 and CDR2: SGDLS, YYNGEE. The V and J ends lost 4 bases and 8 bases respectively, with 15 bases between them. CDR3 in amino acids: CASSPHGRAGELFF. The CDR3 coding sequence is TGTGCCAGCAGCCCCCATGGCAGGGCGGGGGAGCTGTTTTTT.

CDR3 residues: CASSQVGASGANEQFF. The CDR3 nucleotides read TGTGCCAGCAGCCAAGTAGGTGCTAGCGGGGCCAATGAGCAGTTCTTC. V and J are TRBV3-1 (or the pseudogene TRBV3-2) and TRBJ2-1, with 9 bases aligning to TRBD2. Germline loops: CDR1 LGHDT, CDR2 YNNKEL (reference sequence). This CDR3 has 16 amino acids. Germline trimming cut 1 base from V and 6 bases from J; bases unmatched to any gene: 7.

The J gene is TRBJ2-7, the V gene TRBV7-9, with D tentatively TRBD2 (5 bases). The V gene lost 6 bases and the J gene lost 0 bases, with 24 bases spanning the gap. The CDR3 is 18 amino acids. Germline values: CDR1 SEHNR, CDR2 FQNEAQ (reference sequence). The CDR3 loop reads CASSKGSGVLGLSYEQYF. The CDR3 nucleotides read TGTGCCAGCAGTAAAGGATCCGGGGTTCTGGGCCTCTCCTACGAGCAGTACTTC.

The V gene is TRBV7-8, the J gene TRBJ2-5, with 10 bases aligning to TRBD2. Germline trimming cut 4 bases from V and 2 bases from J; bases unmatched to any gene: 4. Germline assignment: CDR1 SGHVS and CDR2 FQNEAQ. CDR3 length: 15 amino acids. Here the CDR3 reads CASSYRTSGQETQYF. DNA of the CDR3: TGTGCCAGCAGCTATCGGACTAGCGGACAAGAGACCCAGTACTTC.

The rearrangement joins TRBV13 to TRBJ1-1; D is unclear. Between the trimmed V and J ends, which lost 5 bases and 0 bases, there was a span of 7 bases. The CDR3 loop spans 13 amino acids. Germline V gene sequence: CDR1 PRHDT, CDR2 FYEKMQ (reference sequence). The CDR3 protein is CASSEPMNTEAFF. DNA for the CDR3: TGTGCCAGCAGCGAGCCAATGAACACTGAAGCTTTCTTT.

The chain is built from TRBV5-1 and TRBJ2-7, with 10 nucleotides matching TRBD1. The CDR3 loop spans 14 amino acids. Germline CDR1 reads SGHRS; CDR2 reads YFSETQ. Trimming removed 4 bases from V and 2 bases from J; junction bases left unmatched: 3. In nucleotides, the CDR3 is TGCGCCAGCAGCCGCGGGACAGGGGCCTACGAGCAGTACTTC. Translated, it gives CASSRGTGAYEQYF.